Described below is a single TCR beta chain sequence and its context. The data derive from a study of Tregs in tolerant kidney transplant recipients. Profiling relied on immunoSEQ multiplex PCR, and the TCRdb table lists in-frame clones only, not all of them. The sample holds hundreds of thousands of clones, 65% to 85% seen once. Trimming stripped 4 bases from V and 5 bases from J, with 3 bases between. Germline CDR1 is SGHRS and CDR2 is YFSETQ. This CDR3 has 11 residues. This chain uses TRBV5-1 with TRBJ2-2; D unclear. Sample: CD4+ T cells from blood. The sequence was obtained from a human donor in good health. The CDR3 DNA sequence: TGCGCCAGCAGCGGAACCGGGGAGCTGTTTTTT. Protein: CASSGTGELFF.